This T cell receptor (beta chain) was sequenced in a study of beta chain features in type 1 diabetes. Study overall: The patients were much like the healthy donors in age, gender and cell yields. Over all samples combined, fewer than 130,000,000 sorted cells were examined. The study, taken as a whole, reports: People with Type 1 diabetes carried modestly yet significantly shorter TCRB CDR3s in all four CD4+ subsets.

To note about this clone: Its cognate antigen is unknown.

What was sequenced were expressed TCRB transcripts, since all of the isolated RNA had been reverse transcribed. Assay used: immunoSEQ multiplex PCR; TCRdb lists only in-frame clones, some missing. The table records tens of thousands of clones, 45% to 50% of them present only once. CDR1 is MNHNS and CDR2 is SASEGT in the germline V gene. The ends lost 6 bases at V and 0 bases at J; junction bases unmatched: 3. The CDR3 spans 15 residues. The receptor comes from a woman in her late teens or twenties in good health. V is TRBV6-1 and J is TRBJ2-2, with TRBD2 matching over 8 bases. Material: central memory CD4+ T cells from blood. This CDR3 reads CASRGGLANTGELFF. The DNA of the CDR3 is TGTGCCAGCAGGGGGGGACTAGCGAACACCGGGGAGCTGTTTTTT.